Here is one TCR beta chain with its context. Its antigen is not known. Germline V gene data show CDR1 as DFQATT and CDR2 as SNEGSKA (reference sequence). This CDR3 has 11 amino acids. Prepared TCR beta cDNA libraries contained unique molecular identifiers. Yield was 450,000 to 650,000 cDNA molecules from roughly 1 to 10 million T cells. One entry per CDR3 protein, called by TCRdb with MiXCR from the PCR reads. The repertoire holds fewer than 900,000 distinct CDR3 sequences, 46% seen once, with roughly 4.5% in the top ten. This sample was included in a study of post-analysis software for immune sequencing data. The wider study: Included among the disease courses, which were recorded for the cohort, were relapsing-remitting, secondary progressive and progressive-relapsing multiple sclerosis. Findings and limits, study-wide: There were roughly 5 TRBV segments more frequent in patients than controls, and TRBV5-6, TRBV5-1 and TRBV20-1 were among them. Samples made in the same batch grouped tightly together by F measure.

The sequence was collected from a girl between 10 and 17 years old with multiple sclerosis. The genes are TRBV20-1 and TRBJ2-7; D is uncertain. The end of the DNA aligns better with TRBJ2-5, so the J call may be wrong. The source material was blood. The CDR3 DNA reads as TGCAGTGCTAGAGAGAGGGAGACCCAGTACTTC. This gives the protein CSARERETQYF.